The 29 T cell receptor beta chains given below trace back to one sample, sequenced in a study of radiotherapy plus CTLA-4 blockade in lung cancer. Assay: immunoSEQ multiplex PCR; the TCRdb copy retains only in-frame clones and omits some. This table holds about 110,000 clones, roughly 84% found once. The specimen comprised peripheral blood, sampled from a patient treated with radiotherapy plus ipilimumab. The origin of the receptors is a human donor with non-small cell lung cancer that progressed on radiotherapy plus ipilimumab. Some clones in this sample may be carry-over from other donors' samples.

This chain connects TRBV7-9 to TRBJ1-1; D is perhaps TRBD1 (5 bases). CDR3 length equals 11 residues. With 4 bases removed from V and 6 bases from J, the gap between germline ends came to 6 bases. The germline gives CDR1 SEHNR, CDR2 FQNEAQ (reference sequence). CDR3 sequence: CASSWGAEAFF. The CDR3 DNA sequence: TGTGCCAGCAGCTGGGGGGCTGAAGCTTTCTTT.

The chain links TRBV29-1 to TRBJ1-2; D ambiguous. Trimming removed 0 bases from V and 8 bases from J, with 13 bases in between. Germline V lookup: CDR1 SQVTM, CDR2 ANQGSEA. CDR3 length: 13 amino acids. This CDR3 is CSVEDDRHGGYTF. The CDR3 coding sequence is TGCAGCGTTGAAGATGATAGACATGGGGGCTACACCTTC.

This chain links TRBV5-1 with TRBJ2-3, with TRBD1 matching over 8 bases. The CDR3 has 15 amino acids. CDR1 and CDR2 (germline): SGHRS, YFSETQ. The J segment lost 1 base and the V segment lost 4 bases, leaving 5 bases of the junction unmatched. The CDR3 DNA sequence: TGCGCCAGCAGCGCCCAGGGGGCGGGCACAGATACGCAGTATTTT. It is translated as CASSAQGAGTDTQYF.

This clone appeared a few times. This chain uses TRBV7-9 with TRBJ1-1, with a possible D match to TRBD1 (6 bases). V was shortened by 5 bases and J by 1 base, with 14 bases between the two germline ends. The germline gives CDR1 SEHNR, CDR2 FQNEAQ (reference sequence). The CDR3 totals 15 residues. CDR3 protein: CASSLLQGRNTEAFF. The DNA of the CDR3 is TGTGCCAGCAGCCTCTTACAGGGTAGGAACACTGAAGCTTTCTTT. The whole variable domain, remainder taken from reference TRBV7-9 and TRBJ1-1, is DTGVSQNPRHKITKRGQNVTFRCDPISEHNRLYWYRQTLGQGPEFLTYFQNEAQLEKSRLLSDRFSAERPKGSFSTLEIQRTEQGDSAMYLCASSLLQGRNTEAFFGQGTRLTVV.

This clone was detected a few times. The CDR3 loop is CASSSQWGVTDTQYF. CDR3 DNA sequence: TGTGCCAGCAGCTCACAGTGGGGAGTCACAGATACGCAGTATTTT. The chain carries TRBV11-1 and TRBJ2-3; tentatively, D is TRBD2 (5 bases). The CDR3 extends over 15 amino acids. Germline V gives CDR1 SGHAT, CDR2 FQDESV (reference sequence). The V end lost 4 bases, the J end lost 2 bases, and 13 bases lay between the germline ends.

The rearrangement links TRBV9 to TRBJ1-3; D may be TRBD1 (5 bases). V lost 4 bases to trimming and J lost 4 bases, with 15 bases between them. The length of the CDR3 is 15 residues. CDR1 is SGDLS, CDR2 YYNGEE, per germline. The CDR3 spells CASSPGWGSGNTIYF. CDR3 nucleotide sequence: TGTGCCAGCAGCCCAGGCTGGGGCTCCGGAAACACCATATATTTT.

The rearrangement uses TRBV7-2 and TRBJ2-2; no clear D. The CDR3 contains 14 residues. Trimming cost V 3 bases and J 2 bases, with 7 bases left between them. The germline V gene encodes CDR1 SGHTA and CDR2 FQGNSA. The CDR3 reads CASSLTVNTGELFF. CDR3 in DNA: TGTGCCAGCAGCTTGACCGTTAACACCGGGGAGCTGTTTTTT.

The chain is built from TRBV27 and TRBJ1-4; D call uncertain. The germline V gene has CDR1 MNHEY and CDR2 SMNVEV (reference sequence). The V end was cut by 2 bases, the J end by 10 bases, with 11 bases between. This CDR3 has 13 amino acids. The CDR3 DNA is TGTGCCAGCAGTTTAGGAGGGAGTGGAAAACTGTTTTTT. Translating it yields CASSLGGSGKLFF.

The chain employs TRBV7-2 and TRBJ2-2; the D gene is possibly TRBD1 (5 bases). V dropped 5 bases and J dropped 5 bases, with 18 bases sitting between them. The CDR3 consists of 16 residues. CDR1 and CDR2 from the germline V gene are SGHTA and FQGNSA. Here the CDR3 DNA reads TGTGCCAGCAGCGCAATACAGGTCGTGGGTACCGGGGAGCTGTTTTTT. It encodes CASSAIQVVGTGELFF.

This chain connects TRBV2 to TRBJ1-3; TRBD1 matches at 9 bases. Trimming at V came to 6 bases and at J to 7 bases, leaving 1 base not matched to a gene. CDR3 length: 12 amino acids. In germline, CDR1 is SNHLY, CDR2 FYNNEI. The CDR3 nucleotides read TGTGCCAGCAGCGGACAGGGGAACACCATATATTTT. This codes for CASSGQGNTIYF.

The chain couples TRBV9 to TRBJ2-7, with 7 bases that match TRBD1. The V and J ends lost 1 base and 4 bases, in that order; junction bases with no gene match: 8. The CDR3 length is 15 residues. Germline CDR1 SGDLS, CDR2 YYNGEE. CDR3 sequence (DNA): TGTGCCAGCAGCGTACACCCAACAGGGGTGTACGAGCAGTACTTC. Protein product: CASSVHPTGVYEQYF.

J is TRBJ1-6 and V is TRBV5-1; 8 bases match TRBD1. This CDR3 region has 15 residues. After removal of 0 bases from V and 5 bases from J, the junction contained 1 base not matched to a gene. Germline CDR1 reads SGHRS; CDR2 reads YFSETQ. The CDR3 sequence: CASSLGTGHNSPLHF. The CDR3 nucleotides read TGCGCCAGCAGCTTGGGGACAGGGCATAATTCACCCCTCCACTTT.

The chain recombines TRBV10-3 with TRBJ1-3; perhaps TRBD1 as D (5 bases). Germline assignment: CDR1 ENHRY and CDR2 SYGVKD. The V end lost 0 bases, the J end lost 1 base, and 7 bases lay between the germline ends. CDR3 length: 15 amino acids. Written as DNA, the CDR3 is TGTGCCATCAGTGAGTCAAGGGGATCTGGAAACACCATATATTTT. Its translation: CAISESRGSGNTIYF.

The chain carries TRBV16 and TRBJ2-1, with 7 nucleotides matching TRBD1. Losses at the gene ends were 4 bases for V and 1 base for J; bases not matched to a gene: 4. Germline assignment: CDR1 KGHSY and CDR2 FQNENV. CDR3 size: 15 residues. CDR3 DNA: TGTGCCAGCAGCCGCCCGGGACAGTCCTACAATGAGCAGTTCTTC. This sequence encodes CASSRPGQSYNEQFF.

The chain joins TRBV7-9 to TRBJ2-3, with D maybe TRBD1 (5 bases). Germline-derived CDR1 and CDR2 are SEHNR and FQNEAQ (reference sequence). V was cut by 4 bases and J by 2 bases, with 7 bases left in between. This CDR3 region has 13 residues. CDR3 loop: CASSSDTTDTQYF. The CDR3 bases are TGTGCCAGCAGCTCGGACACCACAGATACGCAGTATTTT.

This sequence joins TRBV7-8 and TRBJ1-1; D is uncertain. The CDR3 loop spans 14 amino acids. The germline V and J ends were trimmed by 1 base and 4 bases, with 10 bases remaining between them. Germline V gives CDR1 SGHVS, CDR2 FQNEAQ. CDR3 sequence reads: CASSLVVSGTEAFF. The CDR3 DNA follows: TGTGCCAGCAGCTTAGTGGTCAGTGGCACTGAAGCTTTCTTT.

Regarding this clone: One end of the junction fails to match germline, which may point to a read error. The V and J genes are TRBV5-1 and TRBJ2-1; D not resolved. The CDR3 sequence is 14 residues long. In germline, CDR1 is SGHRS, CDR2 YFSETQ. As DNA, the CDR3 is TGCGCCAGCAGCTTGGACTCACACATACTTGAGCAGCTCTTC. Protein product: CASSLDSHILEQLF.

The chain has TRBV7-8 and TRBJ2-1, with 10 bases identical to TRBD2. The CDR3 spans 15 residues. Germline CDR1 is SGHVS and CDR2 is FQNEAQ. Germline trimming cut 1 base from V and 4 bases from J; bases unmatched to any gene: 1. This CDR3 reads CASSLELAGYNEQFF. The CDR3 coding sequence is TGTGCCAGCAGCTTAGAACTAGCGGGGTACAATGAGCAGTTCTTC.

This sequence joins TRBV18 and TRBJ2-5; D not resolved. Trimming shortened V by 3 bases and J by 1 base, and 18 bases separated the two germline ends. CDR3 length equals 17 residues. Germline CDR1 and CDR2: KGHSH and LQKENI. The CDR3 region has the DNA TGTGCCAGCTCACCTTACCCCGAATACGGCCCCCAAGAGACCCAGTACTTC. As protein: CASSPYPEYGPQETQYF.

The chain links TRBV19 to TRBJ2-1; a possible D gene is TRBD1 (6 bases). Trimming removed 4 bases from V and 4 bases from J, with 17 bases in between. This CDR3 comprises 16 residues. The V gene's germline CDR1 is LNHDA and CDR2 SQIVND (reference sequence). CDR3 in amino acids: CASSTRTASSYNEQFF. The CDR3 DNA follows: TGTGCCAGTAGTACCAGGACAGCCTCCTCTTACAATGAGCAGTTCTTC.

CDR3 loop: CASSVDPTQETQYF. CDR3 nucleotide sequence: TGTGCCAGCAGCGTAGACCCTACGCAAGAGACCCAGTACTTC. J is TRBJ2-5 and V is TRBV9; D gene uncertain. Trimming removed 0 bases from V and 2 bases from J, with 8 bases in between. This CDR3 has 14 amino acids. Per germline, CDR1 SGDLS and CDR2 YYNGEE.

This rearrangement joins TRBV15 to TRBJ1-2; tentative D call: TRBD1 (5 bases). This CDR3 is built from 13 residues. In germline, CDR1 is LNHNV, CDR2 YYDKDF (reference sequence). V was trimmed by 8 bases and J by 2 bases, leaving 12 bases between them. The CDR3 DNA reads TGTGCCACCTCCCGGGACCGAAACTATGGCTACACCTTC. Its protein is CATSRDRNYGYTF.

This chain joins TRBV7-2 and TRBJ2-2; D uncertain. CDR1 is SGHTA, CDR2 FQGNSA, per germline. This CDR3 has 12 amino acids. V was trimmed by 6 bases and J by 2 bases, leaving 4 bases between them. CDR3 region: CASSINTGELFF. The CDR3, as DNA: TGTGCCAGCAGTATAAACACCGGGGAGCTGTTTTTT.

The V gene is TRBV19, the J gene TRBJ2-3; 8 bases are shared with TRBD1. CDR1 is LNHDA and CDR2 is SQIVND in the germline V gene (reference sequence). CDR3 length: 14 amino acids. In DNA form, the CDR3 reads TGTGGGTCCGGGACAGGTCCTTTCACAGATACGCAGTATTTT. Its protein product is CGSGTGPFTDTQYF.

This clone was counted a few times. The J gene is TRBJ1-4, the V gene TRBV30; D is unclear. Germline V gives CDR1 GTSNPN, CDR2 SVGIG (reference sequence). Trimming pared 4 bases from V and 8 bases from J, leaving 11 bases between. This CDR3 contains 12 residues. The CDR3 loop reads CAWNFMWEKLFF. The CDR3 DNA reads as TGTGCCTGGAATTTTATGTGGGAAAAACTGTTTTTT.

The V call is TRBV6-5, the J call TRBJ1-2, with D unresolved. The CDR3 runs to 14 residues. The ends were cut back, 6 bases at V and 1 base at J, with 12 bases in the middle. Per germline, CDR1 MNHEY and CDR2 SVGAGI. The CDR3 nucleotides read TGTGCCAGCAGGAGAGGGAACAATAACTATGGCTACACCTTC. Amino acids: CASRRGNNNYGYTF.

The V gene is TRBV18, the J gene TRBJ2-7, with D unresolved. Germline V CDR1 and CDR2: KGHSH, LQKENI. This CDR3 contains 12 residues. V lost 2 bases to trimming and J lost 2 bases, with 4 bases between them. The CDR3, as DNA: TGTGCCAGCTCACCAGAACCCTACGAGCAGTACTTC. It specifies CASSPEPYEQYF.

The chain uses TRBV27 and TRBJ1-5; D unresolved. The CDR3 consists of 13 residues. Looked up from germline, CDR1 is MNHEY and CDR2 is SMNVEV (reference sequence). The V end was cut by 5 bases, the J end by 4 bases, with 9 bases between. The chain's CDR3 is CASSPSRNQPQHF. CDR3 DNA sequence: TGTGCCAGCAGTCCTAGTAGGAATCAGCCCCAGCATTTT.

This rearrangement joins TRBV11-3 to TRBJ1-1, with D uncertain. The CDR3 runs 14 residues. Between the trimmed V and J ends, which lost 1 base and 5 bases, there was a span of 11 bases. Looked up from germline, CDR1 is SGHNT and CDR2 is YENEEA. CDR3 residues: CASSLGGGWTEAFF. The CDR3 region has the DNA TGTGCCAGCAGCTTAGGGGGAGGATGGACTGAAGCTTTCTTT.